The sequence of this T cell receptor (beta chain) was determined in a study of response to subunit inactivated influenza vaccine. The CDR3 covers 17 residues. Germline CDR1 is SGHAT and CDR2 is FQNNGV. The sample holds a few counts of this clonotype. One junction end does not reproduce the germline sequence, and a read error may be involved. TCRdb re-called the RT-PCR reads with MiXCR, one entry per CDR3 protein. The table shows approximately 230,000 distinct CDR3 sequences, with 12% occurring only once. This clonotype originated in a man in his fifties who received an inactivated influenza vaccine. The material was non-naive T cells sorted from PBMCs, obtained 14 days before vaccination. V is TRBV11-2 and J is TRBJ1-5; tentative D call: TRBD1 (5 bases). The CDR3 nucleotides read TGCGCCAGCAGCTTAATCTCCGCAGGGACCCCCGATCAGCCCCAGCATTTT. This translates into CASSLISAGTPDQPQHF.